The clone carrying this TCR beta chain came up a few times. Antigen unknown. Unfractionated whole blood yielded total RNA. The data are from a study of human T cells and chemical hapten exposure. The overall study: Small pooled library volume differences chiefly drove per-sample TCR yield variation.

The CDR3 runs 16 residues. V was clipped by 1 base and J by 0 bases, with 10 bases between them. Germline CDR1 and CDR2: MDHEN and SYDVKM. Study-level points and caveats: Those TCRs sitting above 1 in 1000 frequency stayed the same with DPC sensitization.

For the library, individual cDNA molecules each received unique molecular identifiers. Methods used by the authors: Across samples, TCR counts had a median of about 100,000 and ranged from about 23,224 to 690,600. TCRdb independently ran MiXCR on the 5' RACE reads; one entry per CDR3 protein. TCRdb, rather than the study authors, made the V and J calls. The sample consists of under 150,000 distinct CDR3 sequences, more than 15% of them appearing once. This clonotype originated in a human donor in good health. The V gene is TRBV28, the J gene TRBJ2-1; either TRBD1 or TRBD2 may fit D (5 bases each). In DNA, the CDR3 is TGTGCCAGCAGTTTATCGGGACCCAGCTCCTACAATGAGCAGTTCTTC. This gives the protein CASSLSGPSSYNEQFF.